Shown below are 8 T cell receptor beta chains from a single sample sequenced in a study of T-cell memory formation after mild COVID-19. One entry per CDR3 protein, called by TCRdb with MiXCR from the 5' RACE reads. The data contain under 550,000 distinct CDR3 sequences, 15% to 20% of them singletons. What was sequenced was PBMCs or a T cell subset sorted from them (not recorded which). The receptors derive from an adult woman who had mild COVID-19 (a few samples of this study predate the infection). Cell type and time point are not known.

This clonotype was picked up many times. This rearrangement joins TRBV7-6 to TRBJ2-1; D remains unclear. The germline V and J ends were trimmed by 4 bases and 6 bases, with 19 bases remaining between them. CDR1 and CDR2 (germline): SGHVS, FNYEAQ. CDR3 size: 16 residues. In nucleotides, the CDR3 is TGTGCCAGCAGCTCCGGGCCCACAGTGCGTGGCAATGAGCAGTTCTTC. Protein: CASSSGPTVRGNEQFF.

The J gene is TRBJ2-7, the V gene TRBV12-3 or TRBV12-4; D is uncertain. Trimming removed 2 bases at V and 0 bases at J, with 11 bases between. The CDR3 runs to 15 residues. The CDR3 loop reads CASSLSGGNSYEQYF. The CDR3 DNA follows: TGTGCCAGCAGTTTAAGTGGCGGTAACTCCTACGAGCAGTACTTC.

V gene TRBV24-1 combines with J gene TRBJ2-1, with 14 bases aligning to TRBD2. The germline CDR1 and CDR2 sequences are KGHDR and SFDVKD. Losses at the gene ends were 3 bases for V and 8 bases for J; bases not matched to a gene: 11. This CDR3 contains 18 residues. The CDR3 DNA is TGTGCCACCAGTGATCCAGGACTAGCGGGAGGTTCTGGGGATGAGCAGTTCTTC. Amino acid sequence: CATSDPGLAGGSGDEQFF.

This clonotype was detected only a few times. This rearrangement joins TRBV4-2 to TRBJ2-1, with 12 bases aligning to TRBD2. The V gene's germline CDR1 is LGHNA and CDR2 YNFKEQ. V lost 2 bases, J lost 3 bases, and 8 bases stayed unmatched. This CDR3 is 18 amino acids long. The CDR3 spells CASSQPVLTSGSYNEQFF. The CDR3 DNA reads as TGTGCCAGCAGCCAACCCGTGTTGACTAGCGGGAGCTACAATGAGCAGTTCTTC.

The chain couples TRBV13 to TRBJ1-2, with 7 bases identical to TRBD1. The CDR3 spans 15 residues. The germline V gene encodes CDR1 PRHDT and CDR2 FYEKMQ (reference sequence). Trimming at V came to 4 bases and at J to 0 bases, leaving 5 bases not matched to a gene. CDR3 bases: TGTGCCAGCAGCTCGGACAGGACCGCTAACTATGGCTACACCTTC. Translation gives CASSSDRTANYGYTF.

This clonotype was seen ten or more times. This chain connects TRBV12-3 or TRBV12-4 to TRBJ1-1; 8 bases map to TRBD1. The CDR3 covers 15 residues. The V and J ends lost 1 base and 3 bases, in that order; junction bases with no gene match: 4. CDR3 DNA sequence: TGTGCCAGCAGTTTAGAGGACAGGGAATACACTGAAGCTTTCTTT. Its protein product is CASSLEDREYTEAFF.

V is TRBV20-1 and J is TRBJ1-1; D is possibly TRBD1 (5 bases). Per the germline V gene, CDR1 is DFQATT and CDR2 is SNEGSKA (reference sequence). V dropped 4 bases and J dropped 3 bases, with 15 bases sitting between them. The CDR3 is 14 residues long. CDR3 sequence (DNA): TGCAGTGCTACATCAGGGACGGCCGACACTGAAGCTTTCTTT. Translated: CSATSGTADTEAFF.

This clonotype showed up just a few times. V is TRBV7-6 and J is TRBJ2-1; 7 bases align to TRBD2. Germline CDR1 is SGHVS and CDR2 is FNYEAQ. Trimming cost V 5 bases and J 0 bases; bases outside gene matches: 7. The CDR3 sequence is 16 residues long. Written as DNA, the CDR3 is TGTGCCAGCAGCCACTCTAGCGGTGACTCCTACAATGAGCAGTTCTTC. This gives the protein CASSHSSGDSYNEQFF.